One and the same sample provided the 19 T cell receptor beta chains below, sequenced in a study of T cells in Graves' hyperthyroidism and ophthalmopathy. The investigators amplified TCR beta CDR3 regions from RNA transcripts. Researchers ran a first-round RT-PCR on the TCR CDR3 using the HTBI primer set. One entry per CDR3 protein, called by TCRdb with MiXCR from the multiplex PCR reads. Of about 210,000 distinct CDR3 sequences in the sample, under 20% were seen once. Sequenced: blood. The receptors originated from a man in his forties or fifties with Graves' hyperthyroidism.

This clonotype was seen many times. The CDR3 DNA reads as TGCGCCAGCAGCCAAACGGTGGTTTTGGAGGGAAACATTCAGTACTTC. It translates to CASSQTVVLEGNIQYF. The chain has TRBV4-3 and TRBJ2-4; D might be TRBD2 (6 bases). The CDR3 runs 16 residues. Germline values: CDR1 LGHNA, CDR2 YSLEER. V was shortened by 2 bases and J by 6 bases, with 17 bases between the two germline ends.

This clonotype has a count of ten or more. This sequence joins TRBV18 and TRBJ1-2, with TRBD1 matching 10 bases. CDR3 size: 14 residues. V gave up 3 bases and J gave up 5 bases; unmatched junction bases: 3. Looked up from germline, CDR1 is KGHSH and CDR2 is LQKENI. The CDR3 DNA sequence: TGTGCCAGCTCACCCGGACAGGGGGATTATGGCTACACCTTC. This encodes CASSPGQGDYGYTF.

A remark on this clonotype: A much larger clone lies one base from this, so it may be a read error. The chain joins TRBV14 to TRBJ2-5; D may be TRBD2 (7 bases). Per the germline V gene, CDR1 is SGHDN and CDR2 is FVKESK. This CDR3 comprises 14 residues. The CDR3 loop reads CAGSRRGGGETQYF. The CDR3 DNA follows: TGTGCCGGCAGCCGGCGAGGGGGGGGAGAGACCCAGTACTTC. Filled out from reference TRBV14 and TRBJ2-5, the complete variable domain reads EAGVTQFPSHSVIEKGQTVTLRCDPISGHDNLYWYRRVMGKEIKFLLHFVKESKQDESGMPNNRFLAERTGGTYSTLKVQPAELEDSGVYFCAGSRRGGGETQYFGPGTRLLVL.

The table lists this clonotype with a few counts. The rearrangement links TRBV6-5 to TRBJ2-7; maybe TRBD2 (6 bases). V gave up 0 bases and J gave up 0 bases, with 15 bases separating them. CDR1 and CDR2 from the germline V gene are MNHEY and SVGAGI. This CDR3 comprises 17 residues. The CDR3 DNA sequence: TGTGCCAGCAGTTACTCGATAACCCCCGGGAGCTCCTACGAGCAGTACTTC. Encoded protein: CASSYSITPGSSYEQYF.

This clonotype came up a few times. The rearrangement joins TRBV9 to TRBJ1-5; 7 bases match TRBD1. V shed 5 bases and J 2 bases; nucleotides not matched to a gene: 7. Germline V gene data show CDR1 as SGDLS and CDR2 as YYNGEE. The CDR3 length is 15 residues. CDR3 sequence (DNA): TGTGCCAGCAGTGCGGATGGACAGGGCAATCAGCCCCAGCATTTT. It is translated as CASSADGQGNQPQHF.

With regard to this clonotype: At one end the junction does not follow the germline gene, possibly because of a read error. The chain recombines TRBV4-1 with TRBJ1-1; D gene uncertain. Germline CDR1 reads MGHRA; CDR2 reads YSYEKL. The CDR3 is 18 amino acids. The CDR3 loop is CASGQKFIDFQKNTEAFF. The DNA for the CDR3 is TGCGCCAGCGGCCAAAAATTTATCGACTTCCAAAAGAACACTGAAGCTTTCTTT.

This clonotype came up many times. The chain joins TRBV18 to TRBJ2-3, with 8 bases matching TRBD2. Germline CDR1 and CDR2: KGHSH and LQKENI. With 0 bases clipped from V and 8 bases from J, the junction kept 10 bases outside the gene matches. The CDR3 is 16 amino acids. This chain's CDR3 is CASSPPGAGDEVTQYF. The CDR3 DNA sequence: TGTGCCAGCTCACCACCCGGAGCGGGAGATGAGGTTACGCAGTATTTT.

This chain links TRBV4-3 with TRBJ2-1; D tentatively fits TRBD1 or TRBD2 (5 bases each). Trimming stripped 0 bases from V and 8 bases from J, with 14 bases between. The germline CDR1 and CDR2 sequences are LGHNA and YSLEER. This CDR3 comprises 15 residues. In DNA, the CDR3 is TGCGCCAGCAGCCAAGATCGGACACTCGGGGATGAGCAGTTCTTC. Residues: CASSQDRTLGDEQFF.

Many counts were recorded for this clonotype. The CDR3 spells CSASPVTASTDTQYF. The DNA of the CDR3 is TGCAGTGCTTCTCCGGTGACGGCTAGCACAGATACGCAGTATTTT. The V call is TRBV20-1, the J call TRBJ2-3; D not certain. V was cut by 5 bases and J by 0 bases, with 15 bases left in between. From germline, CDR1 is DFQATT and CDR2 SNEGSKA (reference sequence). The CDR3 is 15 residues long.

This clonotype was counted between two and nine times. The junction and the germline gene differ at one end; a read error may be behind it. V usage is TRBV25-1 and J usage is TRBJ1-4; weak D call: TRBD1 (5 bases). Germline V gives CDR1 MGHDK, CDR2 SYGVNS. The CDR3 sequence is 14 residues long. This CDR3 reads CASSDRETNEKLSF. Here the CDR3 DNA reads TGTGCCAGCAGTGACAGGGAAACTAATGAAAAACTGTCTTTT.

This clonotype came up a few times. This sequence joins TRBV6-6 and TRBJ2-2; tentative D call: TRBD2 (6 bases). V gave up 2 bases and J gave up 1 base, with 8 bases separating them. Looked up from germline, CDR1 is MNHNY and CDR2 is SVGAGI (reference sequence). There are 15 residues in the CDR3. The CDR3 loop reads CASSYIGGNTGELFF. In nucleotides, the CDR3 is TGTGCCAGCAGTTACATCGGGGGGAACACCGGGGAGCTGTTTTTT.

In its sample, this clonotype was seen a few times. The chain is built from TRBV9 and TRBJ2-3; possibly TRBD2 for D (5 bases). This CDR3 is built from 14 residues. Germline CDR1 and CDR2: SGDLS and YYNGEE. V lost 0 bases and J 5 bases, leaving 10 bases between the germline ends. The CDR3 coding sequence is TGTGCCAGCAGCGTAGGCCCAGGAGGAGATACGCAGTATTTT. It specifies CASSVGPGGDTQYF.

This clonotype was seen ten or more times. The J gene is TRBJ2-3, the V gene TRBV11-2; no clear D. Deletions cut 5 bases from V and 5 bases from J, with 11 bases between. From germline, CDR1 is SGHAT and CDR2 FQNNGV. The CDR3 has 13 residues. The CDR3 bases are TGTGCCAGCAGCGCCCACACGGGAGATACGCAGTATTTT. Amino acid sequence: CASSAHTGDTQYF.

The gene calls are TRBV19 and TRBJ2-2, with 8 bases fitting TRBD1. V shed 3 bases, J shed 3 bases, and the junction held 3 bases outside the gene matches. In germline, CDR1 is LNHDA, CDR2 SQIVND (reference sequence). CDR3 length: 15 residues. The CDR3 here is CASSIGQGYTGELFF. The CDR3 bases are TGTGCCAGTAGTATCGGACAGGGCTACACCGGGGAGCTGTTTTTT. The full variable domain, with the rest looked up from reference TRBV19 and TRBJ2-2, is DGGITQSPKYLFRKEGQNVTLSCEQNLNHDAMYWYRQDPGQGLRLIYYSQIVNDFQKGDIAEGYSVSREKKESFPLTVTSAQKNPTAFYLCASSIGQGYTGELFFGEGSRLTVL.

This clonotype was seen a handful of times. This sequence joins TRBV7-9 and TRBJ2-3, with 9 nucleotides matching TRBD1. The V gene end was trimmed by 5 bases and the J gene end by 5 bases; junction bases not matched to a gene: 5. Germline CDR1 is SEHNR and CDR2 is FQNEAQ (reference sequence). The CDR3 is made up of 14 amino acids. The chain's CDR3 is CASSMWDREDTQYF. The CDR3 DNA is TGTGCCAGCAGCATGTGGGACAGGGAAGATACGCAGTATTTT.

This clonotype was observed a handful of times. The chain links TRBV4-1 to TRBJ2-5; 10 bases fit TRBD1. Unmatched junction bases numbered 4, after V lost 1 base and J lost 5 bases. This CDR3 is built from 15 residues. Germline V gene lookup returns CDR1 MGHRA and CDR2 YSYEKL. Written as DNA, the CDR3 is TGCGCCAGCAGCCAAGGGGGACAGGGGACGGAGACCCAGTACTTC. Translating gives CASSQGGQGTETQYF.

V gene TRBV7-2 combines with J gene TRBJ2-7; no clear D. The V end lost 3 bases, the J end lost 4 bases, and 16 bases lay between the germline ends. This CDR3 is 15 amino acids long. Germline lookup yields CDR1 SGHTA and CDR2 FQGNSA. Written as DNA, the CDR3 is TGTGCCAGCAGCTTCTTATACGGGCCACATTACGAGCAGTACTTC. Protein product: CASSFLYGPHYEQYF. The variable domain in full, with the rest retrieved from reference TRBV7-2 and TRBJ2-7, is GAGVSQSPSNKVTEKGKDVELRCDPISGHTALYWYRQSLGQGLEFLIYFQGNSAPDKSGLPSDRFSAERTGGSVSTLTIQRTQQEDSAVYLCASSFLYGPHYEQYFGPGTRLTVT.

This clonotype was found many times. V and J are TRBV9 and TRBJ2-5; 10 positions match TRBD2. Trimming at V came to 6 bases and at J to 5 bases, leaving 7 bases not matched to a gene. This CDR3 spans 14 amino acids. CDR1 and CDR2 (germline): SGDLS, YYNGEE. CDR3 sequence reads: CASNLAGGSETQYF. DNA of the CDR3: TGTGCCAGCAACTTAGCGGGAGGCTCGGAGACCCAGTACTTC.

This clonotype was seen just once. CDR3 sequence (DNA): TGCGCCAGCAGCACACCACCGGGACTTAACTCCTACGAGCAGTACTTC. Protein sequence: CASSTPPGLNSYEQYF. The chain joins TRBV5-1 to TRBJ2-7, with a tentative D call TRBD2 (6 bases). Per germline, CDR1 SGHRS and CDR2 YFSETQ. V lost 4 bases and J lost 0, with 17 bases in between. This CDR3 is built from 16 residues.